This T cell receptor beta chain comes out of a study of human T cells and chemical hapten exposure. The CDR3 has 14 residues. Trimming left V 3 bases short and J 4 bases short, with 13 bases between. Germline CDR1 is SGHTA and CDR2 is FQGNSA. Attachment of unique molecular identifiers to individual cDNA molecules was performed in the library. Per the original methods: TCRs per sample had a median of approximately 96,000 and ranged from 23,224 to 690,600. One entry per CDR3 protein, called by TCRdb with MiXCR from the RACE reads. TCRdb's processing, not the authors', yielded these V and J calls. The repertoire holds around 380,000 distinct CDR3 sequences, roughly 4.8% seen once, with 2% to 2.5% in the top ten. As to time point: patch test 1, 2 weeks after DPC sensitization. This sample's treatment: therapeutic diphenylcyclopropenone sensitization with weekly scalp DPC. There are a few counts of this clonotype. Its antigen is undetermined.

Findings of the study overall: Relative to controls, expanded TCRs formed significantly more large CDR3 similarity clusters. The donors suffered from alopecia, so their immune response may not match that of healthy people.

This TCR was sampled from a woman between 50 and 59 years old with alopecia areata. Some clones in this sample may be carry-over from other donors' samples. Sequenced material: whole blood, taken in connection with sensitization to the hapten diphenylcyclopropenone (DPC). This chain links TRBV7-2 with TRBJ2-7; D is perhaps TRBD1 (7 bases). The CDR3 DNA reads TGTGCCAGCAGCTTCTCGCCAGGGGGGTACGAGCAGTACTTC. It encodes CASSFSPGGYEQYF.